Sequencing of this T cell receptor (beta chain) was carried out in a study of identical twins. One entry per CDR3 protein, called by TCRdb with MiXCR from the 5' RACE reads. Of about 340,000 distinct CDR3 sequences in the sample, 9% to 15% were seen once. CDR3 size: 13 residues. CDR1 and CDR2 (germline): SGHDN, FVKESK. V gave up 3 bases and J gave up 8 bases; unmatched junction bases: 2. These data were also reused for a study on yellow fever vaccine responses in identical twins.

Sequenced material: CD8+ T cells sorted from blood. The chain links TRBV14 to TRBJ1-2, with TRBD1 matching over 11 bases. This clonotype was obtained from a woman younger than 35 in good health. The CDR3 DNA sequence: TGTGCCAGCAGCCATGGACAGGGGGCGGGCTACACCTTC. Protein sequence: CASSHGQGAGYTF.